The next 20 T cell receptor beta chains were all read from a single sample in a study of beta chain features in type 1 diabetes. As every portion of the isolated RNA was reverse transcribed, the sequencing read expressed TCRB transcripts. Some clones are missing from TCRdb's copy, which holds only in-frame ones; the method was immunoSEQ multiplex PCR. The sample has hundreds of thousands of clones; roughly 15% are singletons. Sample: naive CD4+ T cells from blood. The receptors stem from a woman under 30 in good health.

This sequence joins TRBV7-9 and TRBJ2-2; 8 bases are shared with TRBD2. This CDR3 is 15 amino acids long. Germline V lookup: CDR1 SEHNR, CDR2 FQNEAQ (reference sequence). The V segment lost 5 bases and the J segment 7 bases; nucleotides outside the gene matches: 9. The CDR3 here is CASSKPGTRDGELFF. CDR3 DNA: TGTGCCAGCAGCAAACCTGGGACTAGGGACGGGGAGCTGTTTTTT.

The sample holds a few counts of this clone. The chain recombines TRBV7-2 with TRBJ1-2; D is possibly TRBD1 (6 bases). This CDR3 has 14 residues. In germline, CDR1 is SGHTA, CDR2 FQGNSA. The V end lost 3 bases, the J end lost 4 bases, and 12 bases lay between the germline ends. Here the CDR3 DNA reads TGTGCCAGCAGCTTTCTAACAGGGAGCTATGGCTACACCTTC. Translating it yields CASSFLTGSYGYTF.

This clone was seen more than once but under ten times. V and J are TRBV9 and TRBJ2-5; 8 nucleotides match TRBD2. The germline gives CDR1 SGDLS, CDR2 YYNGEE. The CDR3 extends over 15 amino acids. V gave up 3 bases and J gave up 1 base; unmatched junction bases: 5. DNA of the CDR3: TGTGCCAGCAGCGGGGCGGGAGGACTCCAAGAGACCCAGTACTTC. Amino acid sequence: CASSGAGGLQETQYF.

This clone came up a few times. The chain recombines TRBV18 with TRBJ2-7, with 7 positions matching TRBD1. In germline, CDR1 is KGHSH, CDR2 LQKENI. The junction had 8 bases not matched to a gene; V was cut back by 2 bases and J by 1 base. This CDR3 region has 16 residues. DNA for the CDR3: TGTGCCAGCTCACCAAGGACAGGCGATGGGTCCTACGAGCAGTACTTC. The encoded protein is CASSPRTGDGSYEQYF.

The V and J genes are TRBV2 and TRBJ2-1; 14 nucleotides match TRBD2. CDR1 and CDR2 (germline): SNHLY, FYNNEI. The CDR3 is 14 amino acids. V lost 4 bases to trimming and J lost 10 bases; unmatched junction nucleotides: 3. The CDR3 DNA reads TGTGCCAGCAGTGGACTAGCGGGAGGGACAGAGCAGTTCTTC. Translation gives CASSGLAGGTEQFF.

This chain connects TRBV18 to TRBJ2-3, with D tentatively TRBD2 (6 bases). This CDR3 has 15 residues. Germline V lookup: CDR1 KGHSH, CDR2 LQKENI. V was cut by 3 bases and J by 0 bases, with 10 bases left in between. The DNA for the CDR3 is TGTGCCAGCTCACCTAGCGGACCAAGCACAGATACGCAGTATTTT. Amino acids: CASSPSGPSTDTQYF.

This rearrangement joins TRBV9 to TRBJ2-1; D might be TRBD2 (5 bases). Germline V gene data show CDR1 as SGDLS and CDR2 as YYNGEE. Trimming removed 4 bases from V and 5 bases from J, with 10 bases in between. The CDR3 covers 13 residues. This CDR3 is CASSPSTHNEQFF. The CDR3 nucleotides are TGTGCCAGCAGCCCTAGCACACACAATGAGCAGTTCTTC.

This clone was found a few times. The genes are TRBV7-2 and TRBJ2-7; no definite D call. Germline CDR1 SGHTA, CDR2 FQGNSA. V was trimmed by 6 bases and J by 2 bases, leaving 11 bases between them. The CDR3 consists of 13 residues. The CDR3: CASRTGPTYEQYF. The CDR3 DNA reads TGTGCCAGCAGAACCGGGCCTACCTACGAGCAGTACTTC.

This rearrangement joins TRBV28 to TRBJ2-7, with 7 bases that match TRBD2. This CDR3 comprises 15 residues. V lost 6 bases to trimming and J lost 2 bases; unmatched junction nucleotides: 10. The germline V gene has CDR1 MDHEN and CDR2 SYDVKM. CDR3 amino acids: CASSSPHSGPYEQYF. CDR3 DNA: TGTGCCAGCAGCTCCCCGCATAGCGGGCCCTACGAGCAGTACTTC.

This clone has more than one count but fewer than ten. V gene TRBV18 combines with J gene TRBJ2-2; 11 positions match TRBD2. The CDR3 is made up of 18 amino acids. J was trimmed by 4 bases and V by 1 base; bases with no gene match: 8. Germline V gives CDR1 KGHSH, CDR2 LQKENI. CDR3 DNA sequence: TGTGCCAGCTCACCACGGCGCGATGGACTAGCGGGCACCGGGGAGCTGTTTTTT. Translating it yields CASSPRRDGLAGTGELFF.

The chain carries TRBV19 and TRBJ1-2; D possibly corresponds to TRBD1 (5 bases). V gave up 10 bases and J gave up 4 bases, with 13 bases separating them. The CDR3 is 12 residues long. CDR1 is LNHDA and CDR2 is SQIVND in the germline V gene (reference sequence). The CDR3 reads CATGRSIYGYTF. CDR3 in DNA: TGTGCCACGGGACGTTCAATCTATGGCTACACCTTC.

The CDR3: CASSISGQLRIQYF. In DNA form, the CDR3 reads TGTGCCAGTAGTATCTCCGGACAGCTAAGAATTCAGTACTTC. The chain is built from TRBV19 and TRBJ2-4, with a possible D match to TRBD1 (6 bases). The CDR3 is made up of 14 amino acids. The V and J ends lost 3 bases and 10 bases respectively, with 16 bases between them. CDR1 LNHDA and CDR2 SQIVND come from the germline V gene (reference sequence).

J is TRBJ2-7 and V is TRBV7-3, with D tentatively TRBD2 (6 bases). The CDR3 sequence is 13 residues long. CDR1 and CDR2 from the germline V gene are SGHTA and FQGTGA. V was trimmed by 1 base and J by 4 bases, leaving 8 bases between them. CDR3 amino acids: CASSLNGGYEQYF. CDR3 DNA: TGTGCCAGCAGCTTAAATGGGGGGTACGAGCAGTACTTC.

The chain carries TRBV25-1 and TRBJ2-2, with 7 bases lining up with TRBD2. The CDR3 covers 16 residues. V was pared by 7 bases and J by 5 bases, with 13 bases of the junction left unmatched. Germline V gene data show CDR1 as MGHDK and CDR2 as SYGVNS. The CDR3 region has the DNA TGTGCCAGCACTTCCCGGGCGGGAGAGTTGACCGGGGAGCTGTTTTTT. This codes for CASTSRAGELTGELFF.

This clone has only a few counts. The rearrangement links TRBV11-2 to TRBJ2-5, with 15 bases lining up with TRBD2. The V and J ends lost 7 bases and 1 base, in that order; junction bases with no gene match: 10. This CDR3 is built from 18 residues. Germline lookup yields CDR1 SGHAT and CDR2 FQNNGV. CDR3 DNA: TGTGCCAGCACCGTGAGGACTAGCGGGAGGGTAGGCCAAGAGACCCAGTACTTC. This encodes CASTVRTSGRVGQETQYF.

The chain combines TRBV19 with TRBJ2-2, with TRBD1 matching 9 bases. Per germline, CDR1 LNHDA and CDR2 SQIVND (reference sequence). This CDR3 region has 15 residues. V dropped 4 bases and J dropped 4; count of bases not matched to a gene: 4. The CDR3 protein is CASSTGQGATGELFF. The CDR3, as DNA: TGTGCCAGTAGTACGGGACAGGGAGCCACCGGGGAGCTGTTTTTT. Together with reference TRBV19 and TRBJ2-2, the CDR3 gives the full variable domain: DGGITQSPKYLFRKEGQNVTLSCEQNLNHDAMYWYRQDPGQGLRLIYYSQIVNDFQKGDIAEGYSVSREKKESFPLTVTSAQKNPTAFYLCASSTGQGATGELFFGEGSRLTVL.

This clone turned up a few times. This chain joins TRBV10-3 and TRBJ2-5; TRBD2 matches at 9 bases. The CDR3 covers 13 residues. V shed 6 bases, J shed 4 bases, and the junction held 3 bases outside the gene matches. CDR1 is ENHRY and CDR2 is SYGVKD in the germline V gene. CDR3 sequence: CAISLAGLETQYF. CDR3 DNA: TGTGCCATCAGCCTAGCGGGGCTAGAGACCCAGTACTTC.

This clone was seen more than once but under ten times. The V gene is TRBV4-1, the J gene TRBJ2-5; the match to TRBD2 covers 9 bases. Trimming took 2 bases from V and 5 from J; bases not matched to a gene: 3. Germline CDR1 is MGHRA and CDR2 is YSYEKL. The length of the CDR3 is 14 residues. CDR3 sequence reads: CASSQSGLAETQYF. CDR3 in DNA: TGCGCCAGCAGCCAATCTGGACTAGCGGAGACCCAGTACTTC.

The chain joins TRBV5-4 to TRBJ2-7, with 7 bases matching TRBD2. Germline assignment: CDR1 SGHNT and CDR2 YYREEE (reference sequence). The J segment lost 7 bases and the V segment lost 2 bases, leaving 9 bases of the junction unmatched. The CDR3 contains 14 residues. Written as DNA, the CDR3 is TGTGCCAGCAGCTTAAGGACTAGAACGTCTGAGCAGTACTTC. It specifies CASSLRTRTSEQYF.

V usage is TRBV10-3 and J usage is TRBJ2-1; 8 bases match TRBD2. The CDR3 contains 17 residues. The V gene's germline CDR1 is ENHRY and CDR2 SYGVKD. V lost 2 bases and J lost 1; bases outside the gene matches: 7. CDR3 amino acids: CAISELSASGSYNEQFF. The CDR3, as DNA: TGTGCCATCAGTGAGCTTAGCGCTAGCGGGTCCTACAATGAGCAGTTCTTC.